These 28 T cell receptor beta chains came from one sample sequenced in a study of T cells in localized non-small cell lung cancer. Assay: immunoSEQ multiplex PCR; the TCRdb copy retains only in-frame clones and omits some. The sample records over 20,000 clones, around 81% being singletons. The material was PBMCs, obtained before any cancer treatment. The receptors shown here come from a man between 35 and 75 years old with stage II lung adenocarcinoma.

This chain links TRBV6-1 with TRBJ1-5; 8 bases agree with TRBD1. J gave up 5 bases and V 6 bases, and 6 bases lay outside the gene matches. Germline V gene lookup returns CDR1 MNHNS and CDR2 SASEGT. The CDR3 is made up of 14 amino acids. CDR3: CASRKDRDDQPQHF. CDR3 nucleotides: TGTGCCAGCAGGAAGGACAGGGATGATCAGCCCCAGCATTTT.

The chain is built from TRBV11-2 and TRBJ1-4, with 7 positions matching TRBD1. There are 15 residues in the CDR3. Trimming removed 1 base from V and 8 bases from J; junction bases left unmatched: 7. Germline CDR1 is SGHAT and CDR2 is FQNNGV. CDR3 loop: CASSLAPTGREKLFF. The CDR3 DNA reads TGTGCCAGCAGCTTAGCCCCGACAGGGCGCGAAAAACTGTTTTTT.

In DNA, the CDR3 is TGTGCCAGCTGCCGGGACATCGGCACAGATACGCAGTATTTT. This gives the protein CASCRDIGTDTQYF. The J gene is TRBJ2-3, the V gene TRBV7-9, with D possibly matching TRBD1 (6 bases). The V gene lost 8 bases and the J gene lost 1 base, with 13 bases spanning the gap. The CDR3 is 14 amino acids. Germline values: CDR1 SEHNR, CDR2 FQNEAQ (reference sequence).

The CDR3 sequence is CASSLEGGLSAEQYF. The CDR3 nucleotides read TGTGCCAGCAGCTTAGAGGGAGGGTTGTCCGCCGAGCAGTACTTC. V and J are TRBV11-3 and TRBJ2-7; 7 nucleotides line up with TRBD2. Germline values: CDR1 SGHNT, CDR2 YENEEA. Trimming removed 0 bases from V and 6 bases from J; junction bases left unmatched: 8. There are 15 residues in the CDR3.

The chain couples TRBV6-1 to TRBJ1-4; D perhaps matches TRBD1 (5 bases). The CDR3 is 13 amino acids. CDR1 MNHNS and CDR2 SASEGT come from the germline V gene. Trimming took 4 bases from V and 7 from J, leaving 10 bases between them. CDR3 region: CASSGGGLEKLFF. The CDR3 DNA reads TGTGCCAGCAGTGGGGGGGGACTTGAAAAACTGTTTTTT.

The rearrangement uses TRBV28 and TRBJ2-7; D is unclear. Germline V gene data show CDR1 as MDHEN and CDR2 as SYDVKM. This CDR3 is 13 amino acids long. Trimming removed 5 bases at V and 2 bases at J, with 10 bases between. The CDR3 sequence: CASSLRQTYEQYF. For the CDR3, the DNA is TGTGCCAGCAGTCTCCGGCAGACCTACGAGCAGTACTTC.

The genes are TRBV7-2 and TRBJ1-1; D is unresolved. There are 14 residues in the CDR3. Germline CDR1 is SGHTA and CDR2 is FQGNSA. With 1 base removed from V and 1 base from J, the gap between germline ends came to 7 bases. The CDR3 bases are TGTGCCAGCAGCTTAGTGGCGCAGAACACTGAAGCTTTCTTT. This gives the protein CASSLVAQNTEAFF. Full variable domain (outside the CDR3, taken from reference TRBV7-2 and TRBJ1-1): GAGVSQSPSNKVTEKGKDVELRCDPISGHTALYWYRQSLGQGLEFLIYFQGNSAPDKSGLPSDRFSAERTGGSVSTLTIQRTQQEDSAVYLCASSLVAQNTEAFFGQGTRLTVV.

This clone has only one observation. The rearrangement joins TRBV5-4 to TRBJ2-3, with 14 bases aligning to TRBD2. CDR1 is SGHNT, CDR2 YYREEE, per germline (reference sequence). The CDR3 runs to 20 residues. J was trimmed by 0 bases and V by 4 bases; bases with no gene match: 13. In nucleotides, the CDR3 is TGTGCCAGCAGCGTTGTAGGAGGACTAGCGGGAGGTAGTAGCACAGATACGCAGTATTTT. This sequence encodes CASSVVGGLAGGSSTDTQYF.

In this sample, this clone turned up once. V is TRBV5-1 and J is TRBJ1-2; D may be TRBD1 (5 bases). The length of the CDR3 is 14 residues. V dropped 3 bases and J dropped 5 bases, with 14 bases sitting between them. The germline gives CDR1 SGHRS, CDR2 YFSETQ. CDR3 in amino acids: CASSWRQGGYGYTF. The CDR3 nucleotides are TGCGCCAGCAGCTGGAGGCAGGGTGGTTATGGCTACACCTTC.

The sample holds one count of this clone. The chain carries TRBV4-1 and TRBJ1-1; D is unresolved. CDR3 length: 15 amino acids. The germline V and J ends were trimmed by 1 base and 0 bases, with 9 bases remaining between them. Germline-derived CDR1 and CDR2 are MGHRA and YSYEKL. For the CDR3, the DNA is TGCGCCAGCAGCCAAGCGGAGGGTTTGAACACTGAAGCTTTCTTT. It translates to CASSQAEGLNTEAFF.

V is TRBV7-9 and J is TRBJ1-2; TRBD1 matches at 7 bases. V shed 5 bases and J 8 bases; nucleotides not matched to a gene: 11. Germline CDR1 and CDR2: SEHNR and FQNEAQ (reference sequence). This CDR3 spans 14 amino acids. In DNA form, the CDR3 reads TGTGCCAGCAGCCAAGATTACAGGGGCGACGGCTACACCTTC. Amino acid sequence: CASSQDYRGDGYTF.

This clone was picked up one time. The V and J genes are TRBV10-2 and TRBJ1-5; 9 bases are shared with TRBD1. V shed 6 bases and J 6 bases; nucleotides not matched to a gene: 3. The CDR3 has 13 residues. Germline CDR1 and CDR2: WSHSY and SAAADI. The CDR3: CASRDRGGQPQHF. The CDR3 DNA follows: TGCGCCAGCAGGGACAGGGGAGGTCAGCCCCAGCATTTT.

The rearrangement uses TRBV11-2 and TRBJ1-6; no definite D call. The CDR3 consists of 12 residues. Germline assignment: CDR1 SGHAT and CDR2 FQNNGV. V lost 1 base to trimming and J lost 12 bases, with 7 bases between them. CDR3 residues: CASSLGAGPLHF. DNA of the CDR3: TGTGCCAGCAGCTTAGGGGCAGGACCCCTCCACTTT.

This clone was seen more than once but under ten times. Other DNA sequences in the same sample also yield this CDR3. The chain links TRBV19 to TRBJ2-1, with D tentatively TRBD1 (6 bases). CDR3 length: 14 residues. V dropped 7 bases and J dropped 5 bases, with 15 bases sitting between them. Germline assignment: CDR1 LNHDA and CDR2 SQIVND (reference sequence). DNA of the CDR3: TGTGCCAGTAATTGGGGAAGGGGGAACAATGAGCAGTTCTTC. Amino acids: CASNWGRGNNEQFF.

The CDR3 reads CAWSRYFSGNTIYF. The CDR3 DNA is TGTGCCTGGAGTAGGTACTTCTCTGGAAACACCATATATTTT. The V call is TRBV30, the J call TRBJ1-3; D is ambiguous. The V gene's germline CDR1 is GTSNPN and CDR2 SVGIG (reference sequence). The V and J ends lost 2 bases and 0 bases respectively, with 8 bases between them. The CDR3 consists of 14 residues.

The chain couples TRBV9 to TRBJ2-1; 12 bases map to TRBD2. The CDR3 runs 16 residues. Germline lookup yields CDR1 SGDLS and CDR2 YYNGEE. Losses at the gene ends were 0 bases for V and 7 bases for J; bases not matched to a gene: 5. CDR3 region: CASSVGLAGVSNEQFF. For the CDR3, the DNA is TGTGCCAGCAGCGTAGGACTAGCGGGAGTGAGTAATGAGCAGTTCTTC.

The CDR3 sequence is CASSPWDRGTNEAFF. The CDR3 DNA sequence: TGTGCCAGCAGCCCCTGGGACAGGGGAACGAATGAAGCTTTCTTT. The chain is built from TRBV9 and TRBJ1-1; TRBD1 agrees at 10 bases. Germline V gene data show CDR1 as SGDLS and CDR2 as YYNGEE. Trimming cost V 4 bases and J 7 bases; bases outside gene matches: 10. The CDR3 runs 15 residues. The variable domain in full, completed from reference TRBV9 and TRBJ1-1, reads DSGVTQTPKHLITATGQRVTLRCSPRSGDLSVYWYQQSLDQGLQFLIQYYNGEERAKGNILERFSAQQFPDLHSELNLSSLELGDSALYFCASSPWDRGTNEAFFGQGTRLTVV.

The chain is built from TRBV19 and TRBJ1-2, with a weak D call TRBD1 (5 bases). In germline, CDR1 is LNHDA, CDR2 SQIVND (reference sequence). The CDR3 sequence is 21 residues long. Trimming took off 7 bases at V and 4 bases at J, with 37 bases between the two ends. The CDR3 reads CASKRGADGAGRATLIYGYTF. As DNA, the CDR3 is TGTGCCAGTAAAAGAGGGGCCGACGGGGCTGGCAGGGCAACGCTAATCTATGGCTACACCTTC.

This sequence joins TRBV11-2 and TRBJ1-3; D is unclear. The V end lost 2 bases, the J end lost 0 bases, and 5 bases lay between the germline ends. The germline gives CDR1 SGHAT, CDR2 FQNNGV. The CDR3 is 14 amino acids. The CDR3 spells CASSLSNSGNTIYF. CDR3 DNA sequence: TGTGCCAGCAGCTTATCCAACTCTGGAAACACCATATATTTT.

The chain's CDR3 is CASSAGTRRTTGELFF. In DNA, the CDR3 is TGTGCCAGCAGCGCCGGGACCCGCAGAACCACCGGGGAGCTGTTTTTT. The rearrangement links TRBV9 to TRBJ2-2, with D perhaps assigned TRBD1 or TRBD2 (5 bases each). Germline lookup yields CDR1 SGDLS and CDR2 YYNGEE. CDR3 length: 16 amino acids. V shed 3 bases and J shed 4 bases, with 16 bases lying between them.

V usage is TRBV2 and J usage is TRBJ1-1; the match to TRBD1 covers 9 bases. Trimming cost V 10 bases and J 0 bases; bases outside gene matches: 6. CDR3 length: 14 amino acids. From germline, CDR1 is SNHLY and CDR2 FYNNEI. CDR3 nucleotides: TGTGCCACTGGGACAGGGATCATGAACACTGAAGCTTTCTTT. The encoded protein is CATGTGIMNTEAFF.

In nucleotides, the CDR3 is TGTGCCAGCAGCCCCAGACTAGCGGGGGCCACAGATACGCAGTATTTT. It specifies CASSPRLAGATDTQYF. The chain has TRBV7-6 and TRBJ2-3; 12 positions agree with TRBD2. The CDR3 runs to 16 residues. Germline lookup yields CDR1 SGHVS and CDR2 FNYEAQ. V lost 5 bases and J lost 2; bases outside the gene matches: 5.

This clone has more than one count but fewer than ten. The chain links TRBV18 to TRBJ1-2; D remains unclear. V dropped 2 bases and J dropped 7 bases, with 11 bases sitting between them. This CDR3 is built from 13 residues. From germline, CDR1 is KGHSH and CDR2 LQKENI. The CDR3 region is CASSPFLESGYTF. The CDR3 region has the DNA TGTGCCAGCTCACCATTTTTGGAAAGTGGCTACACCTTC. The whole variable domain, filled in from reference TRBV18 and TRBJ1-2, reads NAGVMQNPRHLVRRRGQEARLRCSPMKGHSHVYWYRQLPEEGLKFMVYLQKENIIDESGMPKERFSAEFPKEGPSILRIQQVVRGDSAAYFCASSPFLESGYTFGSGTRLTVV.

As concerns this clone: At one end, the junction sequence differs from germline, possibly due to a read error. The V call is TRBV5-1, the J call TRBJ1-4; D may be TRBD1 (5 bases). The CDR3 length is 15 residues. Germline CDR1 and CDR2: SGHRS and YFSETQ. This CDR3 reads CASSLGGAANEKLLF. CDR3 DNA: TGCGCCAGCAGCTTGGGTGGGGCAGCTAATGAAAAACTGCTTTTT. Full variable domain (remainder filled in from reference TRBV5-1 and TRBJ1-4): KAGVTQTPRYLIKTRGQQVTLSCSPISGHRSVSWYQQTPGQGLQFLFEYFSETQRNKGNFPGRFSGRQFSNSRSEMNVSTLELGDSALYLCASSLGGAANEKLLFGSGTQLSVL.

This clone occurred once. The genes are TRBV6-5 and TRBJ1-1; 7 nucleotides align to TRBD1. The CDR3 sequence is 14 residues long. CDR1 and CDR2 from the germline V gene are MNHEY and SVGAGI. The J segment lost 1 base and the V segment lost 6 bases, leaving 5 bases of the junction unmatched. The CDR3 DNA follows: TGTGCCAGCAGGCGGGGACAGTCGAACACTGAAGCTTTCTTT. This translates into CASRRGQSNTEAFF.

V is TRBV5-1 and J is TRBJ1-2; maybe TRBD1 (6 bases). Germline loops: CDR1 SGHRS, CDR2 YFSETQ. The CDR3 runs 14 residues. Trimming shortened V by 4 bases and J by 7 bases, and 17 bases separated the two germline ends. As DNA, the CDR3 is TGCGCCAGCAGCCGTGAAACAGGGCCAGGTGGCTACACCTTC. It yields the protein CASSRETGPGGYTF. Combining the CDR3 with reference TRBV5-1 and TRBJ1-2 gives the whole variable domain KAGVTQTPRYLIKTRGQQVTLSCSPISGHRSVSWYQQTPGQGLQFLFEYFSETQRNKGNFPGRFSGRQFSNSRSEMNVSTLELGDSALYLCASSRETGPGGYTFGSGTRLTVV.

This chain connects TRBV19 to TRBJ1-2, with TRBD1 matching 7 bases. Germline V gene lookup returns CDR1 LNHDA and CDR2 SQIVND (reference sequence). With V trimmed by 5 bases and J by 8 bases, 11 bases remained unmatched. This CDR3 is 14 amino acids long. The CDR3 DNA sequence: TGTGCCAGTAGTCCAACCCTCCAGGGGGGCGGCTACACCTTC. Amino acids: CASSPTLQGGGYTF.

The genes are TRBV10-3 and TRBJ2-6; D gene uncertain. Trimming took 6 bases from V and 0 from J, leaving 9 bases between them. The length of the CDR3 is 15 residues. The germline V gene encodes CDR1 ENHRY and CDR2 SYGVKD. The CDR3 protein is CAISPANSGANVLTF. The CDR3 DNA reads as TGTGCCATCAGCCCGGCAAACTCTGGGGCCAACGTCCTGACTTTC.